This T cell receptor (beta chain) was recovered during a study of blood T cell repertoires in COVID-19. On the study more broadly: Both acute and convalescent COVID-19 samples were obtained from the United States, Italy and Spain. T cells, B-cell-depleted T cells, or PBMCs supplied cDNA or gDNA.

Study processing details: The assay estimated nucleated cells by amplifying reference gene primers. Only in-frame clones appear in the TCRdb table, and some are missing; sequencing was by immunoSEQ multiplex PCR. V, J and clone size are those of that table, while D and trimming were read from the DNA. In the table there are 40,000 to 50,000 clones, about four fifths of which are singletons. V lost 0 bases, J lost 7 bases, and 7 bases lay in between. Germline V gives CDR1 SGDLS, CDR2 YYNGEE. The CDR3 runs 13 residues. This TCR was recovered from a woman at least 80 years old with acute or convalescent COVID-19. Specimen: peripheral blood. The chain employs TRBV9 and TRBJ2-2; D is possibly TRBD2 (5 bases). CDR3 loop: CASSVGTYGELFF. CDR3 nucleotide sequence: TGTGCCAGCAGCGTAGGGACTTACGGGGAGCTGTTTTTT.